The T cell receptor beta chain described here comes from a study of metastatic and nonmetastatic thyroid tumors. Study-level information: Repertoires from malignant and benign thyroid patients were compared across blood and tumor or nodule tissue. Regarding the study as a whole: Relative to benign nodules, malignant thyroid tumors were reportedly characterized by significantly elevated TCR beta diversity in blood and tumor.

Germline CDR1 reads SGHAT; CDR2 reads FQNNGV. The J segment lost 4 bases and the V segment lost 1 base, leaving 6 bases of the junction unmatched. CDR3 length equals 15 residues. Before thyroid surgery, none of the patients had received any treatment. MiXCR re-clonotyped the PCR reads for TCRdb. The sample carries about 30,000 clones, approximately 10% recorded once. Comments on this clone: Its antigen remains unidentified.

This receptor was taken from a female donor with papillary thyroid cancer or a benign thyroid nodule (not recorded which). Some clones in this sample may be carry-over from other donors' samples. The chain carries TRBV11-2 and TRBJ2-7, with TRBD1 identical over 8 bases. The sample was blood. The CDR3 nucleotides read TGTGCCAGCAGCTTAGGAGCAGGGGGCAATTACGAGCAGTACTTC. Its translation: CASSLGAGGNYEQYF.